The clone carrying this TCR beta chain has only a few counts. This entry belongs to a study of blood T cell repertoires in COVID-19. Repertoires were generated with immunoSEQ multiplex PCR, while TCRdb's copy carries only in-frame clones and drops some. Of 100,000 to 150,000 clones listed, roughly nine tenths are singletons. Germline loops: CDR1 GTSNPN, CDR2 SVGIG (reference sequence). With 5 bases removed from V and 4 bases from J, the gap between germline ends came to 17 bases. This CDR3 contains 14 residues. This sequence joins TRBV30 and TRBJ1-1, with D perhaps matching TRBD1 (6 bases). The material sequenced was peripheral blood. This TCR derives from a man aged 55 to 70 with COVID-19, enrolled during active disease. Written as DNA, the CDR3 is TGTGCCTGGGGGGGGCCAGGGTGGAGCACTGAAGCTTTCTTT. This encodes CAWGGPGWSTEAFF.